This T cell receptor beta chain was recorded in a study of blood T cell repertoires in COVID-19. The overall study: The samples span acute and convalescent COVID-19 from the United States, Italy and Spain. PBMCs, B-cell-depleted T cells, or T cells provided the cDNA or gDNA that made up the material.

The CDR3 totals 15 residues. V shed 3 bases, J shed 5 bases, and the junction held 8 bases outside the gene matches. CDR1 is WNHNN, CDR2 SYGVQD, per germline (reference sequence). In the original analysis: Amplification with reference gene primers provided the estimates of nucleated cell counts. The method was immunoSEQ multiplex PCR; TCRdb's version includes in-frame clones alone and lacks a portion of them. V and J calls and clone size come straight from that table; D and trimming were deduced from the DNA. The table has about 40,000 clones, approximately 84% seen once. Specimen: peripheral blood. The V gene is TRBV10-1, the J gene TRBJ2-7; 9 positions agree with TRBD1. The receptor was derived from a human donor in a cohort sampled during active COVID-19. The CDR3 nucleotides are TGCGCCAGCAGTGATTTCACCGGGACAGGGAACGAGCAGTACTTC. Encoded protein: CASSDFTGTGNEQYF.